A selection of T cell receptor beta chains follows, all from one sample in a study of blood T cell repertoires in COVID-19. Assay: immunoSEQ multiplex PCR; the TCRdb copy retains only in-frame clones and omits some. The data show about 120,000 clones, about 74% seen once. The material sequenced was peripheral blood. The receptor source for this set is a man between 60 and 75 years old with acute or convalescent COVID-19. CDR3s include the opening cysteine and the closing phenylalanine or tryptophan. Each record gives: clone size, D gene, J gene, V gene, CDR3 protein. A D gene is named only where the DNA matches it firmly. The listing skips clone size in some rows; elsewhere it reads once, few, many or a size class.

clone_size: once; d_call: -; j_call: TRBJ2-3; v_call: TRBV5-4; cdr3_aa: CASSLALTATSTDTQYF
clone_size: few; d_call: -; j_call: TRBJ2-1; v_call: TRBV6-5; cdr3_aa: CASSLDFSEYNEQFF
clone_size: many; d_call: -; j_call: TRBJ2-1; v_call: TRBV5-6; cdr3_aa: CASSLTSFGNEQFF
clone_size: -; d_call: -; j_call: TRBJ2-1; v_call: TRBV14; cdr3_aa: CASSQQRGQGPGNEQFF
clone_size: -; d_call: TRBD1; j_call: TRBJ1-4; v_call: TRBV5-1; cdr3_aa: CASSPLQGVRSNEKLFF
clone_size: -; d_call: -; j_call: TRBJ2-3; v_call: TRBV29-1; cdr3_aa: CSVAESDTQYF
clone_size: -; d_call: -; j_call: TRBJ2-5; v_call: TRBV29-1; cdr3_aa: CSVGAGLQETQYF
clone_size: -; d_call: TRBD2; j_call: TRBJ2-1; v_call: TRBV3-1/TRBV3-2; cdr3_aa: CASSQLAGGPYEQFF
clone_size: -; d_call: TRBD1; j_call: TRBJ2-2; v_call: TRBV5-1; cdr3_aa: CASSPGQGDTGELFF
clone_size: few; d_call: -; j_call: TRBJ1-5; v_call: TRBV6-5; cdr3_aa: CASRAQAGSDQPQHF
clone_size: -; d_call: TRBD2; j_call: TRBJ2-3; v_call: TRBV6-1; cdr3_aa: CASSERASGWADTQYF
clone_size: few; d_call: TRBD1; j_call: TRBJ1-5; v_call: TRBV5-1; cdr3_aa: CASSQQGLGDQPQHF
clone_size: -; d_call: -; j_call: TRBJ1-6; v_call: TRBV19; cdr3_aa: CASASGTRGSPLHF
clone_size: -; d_call: TRBD1; j_call: TRBJ1-2; v_call: TRBV10-3; cdr3_aa: CAIGQGHFF
clone_size: -; d_call: TRBD2; j_call: TRBJ2-7; v_call: TRBV27; cdr3_aa: CASSSPGLAGGSYEQYF
clone_size: -; d_call: TRBD1; j_call: TRBJ1-1; v_call: TRBV3-1/TRBV3-2; cdr3_aa: CASSPRDRGTPEAFF
clone_size: once; d_call: -; j_call: TRBJ2-2; v_call: TRBV4-1; cdr3_aa: CASSQNRPQQTGELFF
clone_size: -; d_call: -; j_call: TRBJ1-6; v_call: TRBV24-1; cdr3_aa: CATRAGEIGSPLHF
clone_size: few; d_call: TRBD1; j_call: TRBJ2-2; v_call: TRBV6-5; cdr3_aa: CATGTVKPGELFF
clone_size: -; d_call: -; j_call: TRBJ2-5; v_call: TRBV5-4; cdr3_aa: CASSLDSGHKYF